Shown below are 26 T cell receptor beta chains from a single sample sequenced in a study of regulatory T cells in long-lasting Graves disease. Arm-PCR of CDR3 regions and iRepertoire HTBI primers were used to build TCR beta libraries. From the multiplex PCR reads, TCRdb called clonotypes with MiXCR, one entry per CDR3 protein. The table lists around 500,000 distinct CDR3 sequences, 9.5% to 15% of them singletons. Time point given: newly diagnosed GD, antithyroid drugs for less than 3 months. RNA from PBMCs was the source of the TCR library. The sample also formed part of further work on T cells in Graves' hyperthyroidism and ophthalmopathy.

The sample in question was peripheral blood mononuclear cells (PBMCs), obtained at new diagnosis, from a patient treated with antithyroid drugs. Receptors originate from a woman in her 30s with Graves disease.

This chain connects TRBV24-1 to TRBJ2-7; D ambiguous. The germline V gene encodes CDR1 KGHDR and CDR2 SFDVKD. The CDR3 consists of 12 residues. Trimming left V 3 bases short and J 3 bases short, with 5 bases between. CDR3 coding DNA: TGTGCCACCAGTGATCAGAACTACGAGCAGTACTTC. Translated, it gives CATSDQNYEQYF.

Details on this clonotype: Germline and junction disagree at one end, which may indicate a read error. This sequence joins TRBV5-1 and TRBJ1-5, with D unresolved. CDR1 and CDR2 from the germline V gene are SGHRS and YFSETQ. This CDR3 has 16 residues. In nucleotides, the CDR3 is TGTGCCAGCAGCTCGGGCCAGCCCCTAGGCAATCAGCCCCAGCATTTT. Amino acid sequence: CASSSGQPLGNQPQHF.

On this clonotype: Just one base apart from a much larger clone, this may be a read error. The chain is built from TRBV7-9 and TRBJ1-5, with D unclear. V lost 3 bases and J 5 bases, leaving 5 bases between the germline ends. The length of the CDR3 is 12 residues. Germline values: CDR1 SEHNR, CDR2 FQNEAQ (reference sequence). The CDR3 is CASSFVDQPQHF. In DNA, the CDR3 is TGTGCCAGCAGCTTCGTTGATCAGCCCCAGCATTTT.

This clonotype was seen at least ten times. The chain uses TRBV2 and TRBJ2-5; a possible D gene is TRBD2 (5 bases). CDR1 and CDR2 (germline): SNHLY, FYNNEI. Trimming removed 2 bases at V and 3 bases at J, with 16 bases between. This CDR3 is built from 16 residues. In nucleotides, the CDR3 is TGTGCCAGCAGTGAATGGGCGGGTGGCGAGAAAGAGACCCAGTACTTC. This codes for CASSEWAGGEKETQYF.

This clonotype was seen many times. The chain recombines TRBV5-1 with TRBJ1-1, with a weak D call TRBD1 (5 bases). Deletions cut 3 bases from V and 0 bases from J, with 15 bases between. CDR3 length equals 16 residues. Germline lookup yields CDR1 SGHRS and CDR2 YFSETQ. The CDR3: CASSSRRQGLNTEAFF. The CDR3 nucleotides are TGCGCCAGCAGCTCCCGTCGGCAGGGACTGAACACTGAAGCTTTCTTT.

This clonotype has a count of ten or more. The J gene is TRBJ2-5, the V gene TRBV14, with TRBD2 as a possible D gene (6 bases). The CDR3 extends over 15 amino acids. From germline, CDR1 is SGHDN and CDR2 FVKESK. Trimming left V 4 bases short and J 1 base short, with 13 bases between. The CDR3 here is CASSPPARGQETQYF. The CDR3 DNA is TGTGCCAGCAGCCCTCCTGCGCGGGGCCAAGAGACCCAGTACTTC.

This clonotype was counted many times. V gene TRBV30 combines with J gene TRBJ2-1, with D tentatively TRBD1 (6 bases). Germline V gives CDR1 GTSNPN, CDR2 SVGIG (reference sequence). The CDR3 spans 13 residues. Trimming took off 5 bases at V and 2 bases at J, with 10 bases between the two ends. The CDR3 loop is CAWGTLTYNEQFF. Written as DNA, the CDR3 is TGTGCCTGGGGGACACTGACCTACAATGAGCAGTTCTTC.

The V call is TRBV5-1, the J call TRBJ2-7; D ambiguous. This CDR3 has 14 residues. V lost 2 bases, J lost 0 bases, and 9 bases lay in between. Germline lookup yields CDR1 SGHRS and CDR2 YFSETQ. The CDR3: CASSFAPRSYEQYF. CDR3 DNA: TGCGCCAGCAGCTTTGCCCCCCGCTCCTACGAGCAGTACTTC.

The table lists this clonotype with a count of one. It may be a read error: a sequence one base away is much more abundant. The chain couples TRBV6-2 or TRBV6-3 to TRBJ1-4, with D possibly being TRBD1 (6 bases). The CDR3 runs to 14 residues. Germline-derived CDR1 and CDR2 are MNHEY and SVGEGT. The CDR3 DNA follows: TGTGTCAGCAGTACCGCGGGGGCTGCCGAAAAACTGTTTTTT. Its translation: CVSSTAGAAEKLFF.

There are a few counts of this clonotype. A read error may produce the germline difference seen at one junction end. The rearrangement links TRBV6-5 to TRBJ2-1; 7 bases agree with TRBD2. This CDR3 contains 16 residues. In germline, CDR1 is MNHEY, CDR2 SVGAGI. In DNA form, the CDR3 reads TGTGCCGGCAGTTACCTTGCTCTAGCGGACTACAATGAGCAGTTCTTC. Translation: CAGSYLALADYNEQFF.

This clonotype was detected many times. The chain couples TRBV28 to TRBJ1-5; D possibly corresponds to TRBD1 (5 bases). Germline V CDR1 and CDR2: MDHEN, SYDVKM. The CDR3 sequence is 15 residues long. Trimming took 4 bases from V and 6 from J, leaving 16 bases between them. The CDR3, as DNA: TGTGCCAGCAGTTCCCCGGGACCGCGTCGTCAGCCCCAGCATTTT. It specifies CASSSPGPRRQPQHF.

This clonotype was picked up many times. The chain employs TRBV12-3 or TRBV12-4 and TRBJ1-3, with a possible D match to TRBD1 (5 bases). The V gene lost 6 bases and the J gene lost 0 bases, with 9 bases spanning the gap. This CDR3 spans 14 amino acids. The CDR3 sequence: CASRKTASGNTIYF. The CDR3 coding sequence is TGTGCCAGCAGGAAGACAGCCTCTGGAAACACCATATATTTT.

The table lists this clonotype with a few counts. V and J are TRBV7-9 and TRBJ1-1, with 7 positions matching TRBD1. CDR1 and CDR2 (germline): SEHNR, FQNEAQ (reference sequence). The V segment lost 4 bases and the J segment 5 bases; nucleotides outside the gene matches: 7. This CDR3 region has 14 residues. This CDR3 is CASSSQGGMTEAFF. The CDR3 region has the DNA TGTGCCAGCAGCTCCCAGGGGGGGATGACTGAAGCTTTCTTT.

This clonotype was counted at least ten times. This chain connects TRBV28 to TRBJ2-1, with 7 bases fitting TRBD2. There are 15 residues in the CDR3. Looked up from germline, CDR1 is MDHEN and CDR2 is SYDVKM. With 2 bases clipped from V and 7 bases from J, the junction kept 8 bases outside the gene matches. CDR3 loop: CASSLAGEGENEQFF. For the CDR3, the DNA is TGTGCCAGCAGTTTAGCGGGAGAGGGTGAGAATGAGCAGTTCTTC.

This clonotype was observed many times. The J gene is TRBJ2-7, the V gene TRBV2; tentatively, D is TRBD1 or TRBD2 (6 bases each). Trimming took off 7 bases at V and 4 bases at J, with 11 bases between the two ends. CDR3 length equals 12 residues. From germline, CDR1 is SNHLY and CDR2 FYNNEI. Here the CDR3 reads CASNPGAYEQYF. DNA of the CDR3: TGTGCCAGCAATCCGGGGGCATACGAGCAGTACTTC. Based on the CDR3 plus reference TRBV2 and TRBJ2-7, the full variable domain is EPEVTQTPSHQVTQMGQEVILRCVPISNHLYFYWYRQILGQKVEFLVSFYNNEISEKSEIFDDQFSVERPDGSNFTLKIRSTKLEDSAMYFCASNPGAYEQYFGPGTRLTVT.

This clonotype has ten or more counts. Written as DNA, the CDR3 is TGTGCCACCAGCAGAGATATACAGTTTACGGAGACCCAGTACTTC. Protein product: CATSRDIQFTETQYF. V is TRBV15 and J is TRBJ2-5; D uncertain. V was trimmed by 0 bases and J by 5 bases, leaving 13 bases between them. The CDR3 consists of 15 residues. The V gene's germline CDR1 is LNHNV and CDR2 YYDKDF (reference sequence).

This clonotype was seen more than once but under ten times. The CDR3 region is CASRYRGATEAFF. For the CDR3, the DNA is TGTGCCAGCCGGTATCGGGGGGCCACTGAAGCTTTCTTT. V usage is TRBV2 and J usage is TRBJ1-1, with D possibly matching TRBD1 (6 bases). The CDR3 length is 13 residues. V was shortened by 8 bases and J by 4 bases, with 14 bases between the two germline ends. CDR1 is SNHLY and CDR2 is FYNNEI in the germline V gene.

At least ten counts were recorded for this clonotype. V gene TRBV4-2 combines with J gene TRBJ1-2; no definite D call. This CDR3 spans 13 amino acids. CDR1 is LGHNA, CDR2 YNFKEQ, per germline. Trimming took 0 bases from V and 3 from J, leaving 5 bases between them. CDR3 protein: CASSQDGDYGYTF. Here the CDR3 DNA reads TGTGCCAGCAGCCAAGACGGGGACTATGGCTACACCTTC.

Ten or more counts support this clonotype. J is TRBJ2-1 and V is TRBV19; no clear D. The CDR3 is 13 amino acids. Looked up from germline, CDR1 is LNHDA and CDR2 is SQIVND (reference sequence). Trimming shortened V by 0 bases and J by 10 bases, and 10 bases separated the two germline ends. The CDR3 DNA is TGTGCCAGTAGTATAGATCTTGGCCGAGAGCAGTTCTTC. Residues: CASSIDLGREQFF.

This clonotype appeared many times. The genes are TRBV9 and TRBJ2-5; D unresolved. Germline CDR1 reads SGDLS; CDR2 reads YYNGEE. Deletions cut 0 bases from V and 0 bases from J, with 9 bases between. CDR3 length: 15 amino acids. CDR3: CASSVDGPNQETQYF. CDR3 DNA: TGTGCCAGCAGCGTAGACGGACCGAACCAAGAGACCCAGTACTTC.

The CDR3 region has the DNA TGTGCCAGCAGCCAAGGGCTAGCTCCGTTATTTGAGCAGTTCTTC. Protein: CASSQGLAPLFEQFF. This sequence joins TRBV6-2 or TRBV6-3 and TRBJ2-1; possible D gene TRBD2, 5 bases. CDR3 length: 15 residues. Trimming removed 6 bases at V and 9 bases at J, with 21 bases between. Germline V gene sequence: CDR1 MNHEY, CDR2 SVGEGT.

A note on this clonotype: A much larger clone lies a single base off, so this may be a read error. The V and J genes are TRBV11-2 and TRBJ2-3, with TRBD2 matching over 12 bases. The CDR3 is made up of 15 amino acids. Germline V gene lookup returns CDR1 SGHAT and CDR2 FQNNGV. V trimming: 4 bases; J trimming: 5 bases; junction bases outside the gene matches: 4. The CDR3 coding sequence is TGTGCCAGCAGCTATCCGGGACTAGCGGGAGATACGCAGTATTTT. Its protein product is CASSYPGLAGDTQYF.

This clonotype was seen ten or more times. The chain uses TRBV10-3 and TRBJ2-5; a weak D match, TRBD2 (5 bases). The CDR3 consists of 11 residues. Germline V gene sequence: CDR1 ENHRY, CDR2 SYGVKD. The V end lost 4 bases, the J end lost 5 bases, and 5 bases lay between the germline ends. CDR3 sequence (DNA): TGTGCCATCAGTGCGGGGGAGACCCAGTACTTC. Amino acid sequence: CAISAGETQYF.

This clonotype was detected ten times or more. This chain joins TRBV20-1 and TRBJ1-1, with D possibly TRBD1 on 6 matching bases. The CDR3 runs to 14 residues. The V gene's germline CDR1 is DFQATT and CDR2 SNEGSKA (reference sequence). The ends were cut back, 3 bases at V and 10 bases at J, with 21 bases in the middle. Written as DNA, the CDR3 is TGCAGTGCTAGGGCCGGGAGCGGGGGGCGAGTAGCTTTCTTT. Amino acid sequence: CSARAGSGGRVAFF.

Regarding this clonotype: A far larger clone is only one base removed, so a read error is likely. This CDR3 fails to terminate in the conserved phenylalanine or tryptophan, so it likely reflects a read error. This sequence joins TRBV2 and TRBJ2-5; a weak D match, TRBD2 (5 bases). The CDR3 totals 16 residues. Germline values: CDR1 SNHLY, CDR2 FYNNEI. V was shortened by 5 bases and J by 2 bases, with 18 bases between the two germline ends. The CDR3 nucleotides are TGTGCCAGCAGTCCCCCCCGCGGGCGGGTTCAAGAGACCCAGTACCTC. It encodes CASSPPRGRVQETQYL.

V is TRBV5-1 and J is TRBJ1-6, with a tentative D call TRBD1 (5 bases). Germline V gives CDR1 SGHRS, CDR2 YFSETQ. The V end lost 6 bases, the J end lost 7 bases, and 11 bases lay between the germline ends. This CDR3 comprises 13 residues. The CDR3 coding sequence is TGCGCCAGCAAGAGGGACGGGAATTCACCCCTCCACTTT. As protein: CASKRDGNSPLHF.